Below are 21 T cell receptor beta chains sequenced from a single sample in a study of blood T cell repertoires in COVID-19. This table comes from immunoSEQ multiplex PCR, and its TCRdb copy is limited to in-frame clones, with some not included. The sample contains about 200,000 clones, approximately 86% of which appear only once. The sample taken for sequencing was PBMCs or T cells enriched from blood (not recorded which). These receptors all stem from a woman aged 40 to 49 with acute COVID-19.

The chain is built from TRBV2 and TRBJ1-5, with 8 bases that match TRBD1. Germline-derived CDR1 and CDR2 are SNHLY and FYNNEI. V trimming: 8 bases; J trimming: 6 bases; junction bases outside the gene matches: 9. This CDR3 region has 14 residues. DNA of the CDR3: TGTGCCAGCGGGTTAGGACAGGGAAGTCAGCCCCAGCATTTT. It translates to CASGLGQGSQPQHF.

CDR3 region: CASSPGTAPYEQYF. CDR3 DNA sequence: TGTGCCAGCAGCCCCGGGACAGCCCCCTACGAGCAGTACTTC. The chain employs TRBV7-3 and TRBJ2-7, with 7 bases matching TRBD1. Germline CDR1 and CDR2: SGHTA and FQGTGA. Trimming at V came to 5 bases and at J to 2 bases, leaving 6 bases not matched to a gene. The CDR3 has 14 residues. The variable domain in full, with the rest retrieved from reference TRBV7-3 and TRBJ2-7, is GAGVSQTPSNKVTEKGKYVELRCDPISGHTALYWYRQSLGQGPEFLIYFQGTGAADDSGLPNDRFFAVRPEGSVSTLKIQRTERGDSAVYLCASSPGTAPYEQYFGPGTRLTVT.

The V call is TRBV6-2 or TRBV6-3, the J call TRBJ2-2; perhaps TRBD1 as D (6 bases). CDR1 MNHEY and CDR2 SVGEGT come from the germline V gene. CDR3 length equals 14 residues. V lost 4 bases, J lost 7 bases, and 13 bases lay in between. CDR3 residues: CASSSLTQGGELFF. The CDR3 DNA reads TGTGCCAGCAGTTCCCTCACACAGGGCGGGGAGCTGTTTTTT.

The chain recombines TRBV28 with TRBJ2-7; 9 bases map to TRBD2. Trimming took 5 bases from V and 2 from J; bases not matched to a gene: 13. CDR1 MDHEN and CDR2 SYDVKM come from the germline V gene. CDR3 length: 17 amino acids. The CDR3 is CASSRPSGVTNAYEQYF. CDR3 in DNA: TGTGCCAGCAGTCGTCCTAGCGGGGTGACTAACGCCTACGAGCAGTACTTC.

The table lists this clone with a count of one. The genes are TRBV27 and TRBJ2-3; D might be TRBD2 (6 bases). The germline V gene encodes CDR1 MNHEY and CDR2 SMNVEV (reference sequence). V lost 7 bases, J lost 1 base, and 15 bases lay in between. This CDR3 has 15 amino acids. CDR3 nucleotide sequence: TGTGCCAGCACCCCGGGGGAGTTGGGCACAGATACGCAGTATTTT. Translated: CASTPGELGTDTQYF.

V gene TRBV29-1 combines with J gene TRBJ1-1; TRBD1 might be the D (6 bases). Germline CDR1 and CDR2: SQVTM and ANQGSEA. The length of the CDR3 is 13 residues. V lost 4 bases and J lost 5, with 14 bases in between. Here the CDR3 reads CSVVGGLRTEAFF. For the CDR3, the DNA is TGCAGCGTTGTTGGGGGCTTGAGGACTGAAGCTTTCTTT.

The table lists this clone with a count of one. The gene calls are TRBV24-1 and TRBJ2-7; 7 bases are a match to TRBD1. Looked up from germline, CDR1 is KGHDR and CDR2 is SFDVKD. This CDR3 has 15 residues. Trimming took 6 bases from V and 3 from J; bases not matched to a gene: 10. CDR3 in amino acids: CATSPADRDHYEQYF. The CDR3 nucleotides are TGTGCCACCAGTCCCGCTGACAGGGACCACTACGAGCAGTACTTC.

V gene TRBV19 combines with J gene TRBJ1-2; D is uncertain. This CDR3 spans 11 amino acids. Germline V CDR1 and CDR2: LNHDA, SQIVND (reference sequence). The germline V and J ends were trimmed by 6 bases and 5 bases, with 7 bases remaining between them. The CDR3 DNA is TGTGCCAGTAGCGGGAGTTATGGCTACACCTTC. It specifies CASSGSYGYTF. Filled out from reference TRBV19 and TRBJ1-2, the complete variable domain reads DGGITQSPKYLFRKEGQNVTLSCEQNLNHDAMYWYRQDPGQGLRLIYYSQIVNDFQKGDIAEGYSVSREKKESFPLTVTSAQKNPTAFYLCASSGSYGYTFGSGTRLTVV.

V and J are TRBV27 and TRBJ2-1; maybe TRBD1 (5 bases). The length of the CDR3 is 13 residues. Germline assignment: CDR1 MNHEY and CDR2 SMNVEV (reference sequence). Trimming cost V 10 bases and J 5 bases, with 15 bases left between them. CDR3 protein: CATLGQPNNEQFF. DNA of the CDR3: TGTGCCACCCTGGGGCAGCCTAACAATGAGCAGTTCTTC.

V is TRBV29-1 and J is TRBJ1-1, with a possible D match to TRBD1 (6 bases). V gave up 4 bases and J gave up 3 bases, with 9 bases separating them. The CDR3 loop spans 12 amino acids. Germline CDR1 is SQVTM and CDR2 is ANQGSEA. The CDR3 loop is CSVVGGHTEAFF. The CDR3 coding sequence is TGCAGCGTTGTCGGGGGGCACACTGAAGCTTTCTTT.

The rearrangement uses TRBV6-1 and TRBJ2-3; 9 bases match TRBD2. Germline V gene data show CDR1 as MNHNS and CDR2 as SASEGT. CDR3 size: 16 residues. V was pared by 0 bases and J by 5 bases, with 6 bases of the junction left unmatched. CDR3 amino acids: CASSEAIAGVLDTQYF. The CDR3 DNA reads TGTGCCAGCAGTGAAGCAATAGCGGGAGTGCTAGATACGCAGTATTTT.

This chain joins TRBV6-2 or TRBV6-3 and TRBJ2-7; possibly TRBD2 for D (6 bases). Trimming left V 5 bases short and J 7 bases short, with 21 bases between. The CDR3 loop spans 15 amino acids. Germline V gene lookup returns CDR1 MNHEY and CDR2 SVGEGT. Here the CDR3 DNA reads TGTGCCAGCAGTACCCTCCCGACTAGATCGAGGGAGCAGTACTTC. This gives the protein CASSTLPTRSREQYF.

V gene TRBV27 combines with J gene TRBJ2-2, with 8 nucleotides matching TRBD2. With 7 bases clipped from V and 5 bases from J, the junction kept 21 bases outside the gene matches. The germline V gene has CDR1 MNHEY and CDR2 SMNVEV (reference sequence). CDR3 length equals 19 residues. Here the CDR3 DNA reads TGTGCCAGCAAATTTCGGGCCCCCCGACCGGGAGGGCCTACCGGGGAGCTGTTTTTT. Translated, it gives CASKFRAPRPGGPTGELFF.

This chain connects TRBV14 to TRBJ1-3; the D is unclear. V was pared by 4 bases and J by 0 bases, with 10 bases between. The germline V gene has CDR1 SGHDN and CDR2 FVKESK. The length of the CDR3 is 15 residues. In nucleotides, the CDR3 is TGTGCCAGCAGCCGAACAGTGAACTCTGGAAACACCATATATTTT. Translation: CASSRTVNSGNTIYF. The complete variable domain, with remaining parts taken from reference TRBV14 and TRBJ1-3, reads EAGVTQFPSHSVIEKGQTVTLRCDPISGHDNLYWYRRVMGKEIKFLLHFVKESKQDESGMPNNRFLAERTGGTYSTLKVQPAELEDSGVYFCASSRTVNSGNTIYFGEGSWLTVV.

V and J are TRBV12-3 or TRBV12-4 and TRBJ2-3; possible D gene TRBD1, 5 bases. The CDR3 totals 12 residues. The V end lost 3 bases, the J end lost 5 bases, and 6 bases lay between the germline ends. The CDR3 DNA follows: TGTGCCAGCAGTTTCGGACAAGATACGCAGTATTTT. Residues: CASSFGQDTQYF.

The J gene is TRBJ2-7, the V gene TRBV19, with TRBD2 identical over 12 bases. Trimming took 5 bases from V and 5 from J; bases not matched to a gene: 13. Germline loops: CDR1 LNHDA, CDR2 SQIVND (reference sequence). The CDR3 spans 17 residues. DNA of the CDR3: TGTGCCAGTAGTCCCGGGCCTAGCGGGAGGGCAGGTCACGAGCAGTACTTC. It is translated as CASSPGPSGRAGHEQYF.

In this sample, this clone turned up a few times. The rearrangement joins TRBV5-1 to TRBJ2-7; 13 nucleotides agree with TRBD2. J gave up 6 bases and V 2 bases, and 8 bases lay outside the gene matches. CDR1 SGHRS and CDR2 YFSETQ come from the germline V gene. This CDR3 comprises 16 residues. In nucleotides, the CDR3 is TGCGCCAGCAGCTTAGGACTAGCGGGAGTTCAGGGCGAGCAGTACTTC. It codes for CASSLGLAGVQGEQYF.

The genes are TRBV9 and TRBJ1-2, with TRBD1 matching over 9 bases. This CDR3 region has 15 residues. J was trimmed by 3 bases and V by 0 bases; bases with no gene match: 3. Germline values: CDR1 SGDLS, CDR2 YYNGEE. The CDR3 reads CASSVGTGGHYGYTF. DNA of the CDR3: TGTGCCAGCAGCGTAGGAACAGGGGGCCACTATGGCTACACCTTC.

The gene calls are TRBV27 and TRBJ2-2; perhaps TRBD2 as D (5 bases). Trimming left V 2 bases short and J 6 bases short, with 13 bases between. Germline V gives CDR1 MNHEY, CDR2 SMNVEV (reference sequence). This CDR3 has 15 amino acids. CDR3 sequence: CASSLRAEAAGELFF. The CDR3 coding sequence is TGTGCCAGCAGTTTAAGGGCGGAGGCGGCCGGGGAGCTGTTTTTT.

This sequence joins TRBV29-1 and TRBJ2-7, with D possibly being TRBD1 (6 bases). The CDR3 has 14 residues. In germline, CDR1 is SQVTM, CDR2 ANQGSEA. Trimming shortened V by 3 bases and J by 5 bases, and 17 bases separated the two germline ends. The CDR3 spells CSVDLWQGSNEQYF. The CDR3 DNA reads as TGCAGCGTTGACTTGTGGCAGGGGAGCAACGAGCAGTACTTC.

The CDR3 reads CASSLLLAGKYNEQFF. For the CDR3, the DNA is TGTGCCAGCAGTTTATTACTAGCGGGTAAATACAATGAGCAGTTCTTC. This rearrangement joins TRBV28 to TRBJ2-1, with 9 bases fitting TRBD2. CDR1 and CDR2 from the germline V gene are MDHEN and SYDVKM. V lost 1 base to trimming and J lost 4 bases; unmatched junction nucleotides: 5. The CDR3 is 16 amino acids.